This entry lists 5 T cell receptor beta chains sequenced from one sample in a study of cytotoxic CD8 clonotypes in ibrutinib-treated CLL. This table comes from immunoSEQ multiplex PCR, and its TCRdb copy is limited to in-frame clones, with some not included. This sample carries some 200,000 clones, around 72% of them seen once, and the ten largest clones take roughly 12%. Sequencing was performed on PBMCs, taken after 24 months of ibrutinib treatment. The source is a human donor with chronic lymphocytic leukemia.

Many counts were recorded for this clone. J is TRBJ2-7 and V is TRBV2, with D perhaps TRBD1 or TRBD2 (6 bases each). Looked up from germline, CDR1 is SNHLY and CDR2 is FYNNEI. The CDR3 contains 13 residues. The V end was cut by 3 bases, the J end by 8 bases, with 14 bases between. The CDR3 region is CASSDPHGGQQYF. For the CDR3, the DNA is TGTGCCAGCAGTGACCCGCACGGGGGCCAGCAGTACTTC.

The chain has TRBV11-2 and TRBJ2-5; the D is unclear. CDR3 length: 14 amino acids. The V end was cut by 4 bases, the J end by 4 bases, with 13 bases between. Looked up from germline, CDR1 is SGHAT and CDR2 is FQNNGV. The CDR3 DNA follows: TGTGCCAGCAGCTACGGACCACGGCCAGAGACCCAGTACTTC. Residues: CASSYGPRPETQYF.

The rearrangement joins TRBV29-1 to TRBJ1-4; D might be TRBD1 (6 bases). This CDR3 comprises 11 residues. CDR1 SQVTM and CDR2 ANQGSEA come from the germline V gene. Trimming removed 6 bases from V and 8 bases from J, with 10 bases in between. CDR3 nucleotide sequence: TGCAGCGTGCACGACAGGGAAAAACTGTTTTTT. Protein product: CSVHDREKLFF.

V is TRBV7-2 and J is TRBJ2-7, with 12 positions matching TRBD2. The trim removed 5 bases at V and 2 bases at J, leaving 4 bases unmatched. Germline CDR1 reads SGHTA; CDR2 reads FQGNSA. This CDR3 comprises 15 residues. The CDR3 bases are TGTGCCAGCAGCCTTAGACTAGCGGGAGCCTACGAGCAGTACTTC. Amino acid sequence: CASSLRLAGAYEQYF.

This clone was seen once. CDR3 sequence reads: CASSQEGQGTDTQYF. The CDR3 nucleotides are TGCGCCAGCAGCCAAGAGGGACAGGGGACAGATACGCAGTATTTT. The V gene is TRBV4-3, the J gene TRBJ2-3, with 10 bases aligning to TRBD1. V was pared by 0 bases and J by 3 bases, with 0 bases of the junction left unmatched. Germline V gene data show CDR1 as LGHNA and CDR2 as YSLEER. This CDR3 has 15 residues.